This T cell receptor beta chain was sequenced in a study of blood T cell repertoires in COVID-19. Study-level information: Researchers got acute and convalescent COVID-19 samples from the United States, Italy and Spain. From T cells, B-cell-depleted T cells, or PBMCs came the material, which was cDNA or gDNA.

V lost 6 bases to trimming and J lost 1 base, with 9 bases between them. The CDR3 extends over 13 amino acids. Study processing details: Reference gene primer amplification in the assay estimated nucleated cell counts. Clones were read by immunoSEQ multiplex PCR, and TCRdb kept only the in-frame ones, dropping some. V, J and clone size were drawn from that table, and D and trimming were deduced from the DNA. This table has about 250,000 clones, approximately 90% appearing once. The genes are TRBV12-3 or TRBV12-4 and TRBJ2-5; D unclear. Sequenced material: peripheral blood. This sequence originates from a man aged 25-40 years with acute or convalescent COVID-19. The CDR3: CASRPQAQETQYF. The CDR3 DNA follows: TGTGCCAGCAGACCCCAGGCCCAAGAGACCCAGTACTTC.